These T cell receptor beta chains were read from a single sample in a study of shared clonotypes between healthy human individuals. The data were produced by immunoSEQ multiplex PCR, yet TCRdb's version contains in-frame clones alone and is incomplete. The sample has over 1.4 million clones, roughly 96% seen once. The sample was naive CD4+ T cells sorted from blood. All receptors derive from a man aged 25 to 40 in good health. Each CDR3 is given with its conserved first and last residue. D genes are given only for firm matches. Rows may omit the clone size; those that give it use once, few, many or a size class.

V gene: TRBV10-3
clone size: -
D gene: -
J gene: TRBJ1-5
CDR3 DNA: TGTGCCATCAGTGCCTCAAGCAATCAGCCCCAGCATTTT
CDR3 protein: CAISASSNQPQHF

V gene: TRBV7-2
clone size: once
D gene: -
J gene: TRBJ2-3
CDR3 DNA: TGTGCCAGCAGCTCGTTTAGAGATACGCAGTATTTT
CDR3 protein: CASSSFRDTQYF

V gene: TRBV5-1
clone size: once
D gene: -
J gene: TRBJ2-2
CDR3 DNA: TGCGCCAGCAGCCCATCGACACCAGACACCGGGGAGCTGTTTTTT
CDR3 protein: CASSPSTPDTGELFF

V gene: TRBV15
clone size: -
D gene: -
J gene: TRBJ2-7
CDR3 DNA: TGTGCCACCAGCAGGGACGGGAACTACGAGCAGTACTTC
CDR3 protein: CATSRDGNYEQYF

V gene: TRBV18
clone size: -
D gene: -
J gene: TRBJ1-1
CDR3 DNA: TGTGCCAGCTCACCCGCCCGACCGAACACTGAAGCTTTCTTT
CDR3 protein: CASSPARPNTEAFF

V gene: TRBV11-2
clone size: -
D gene: TRBD1
J gene: TRBJ2-1
CDR3 DNA: TGTGCCAGCAGCTTAGGGACAGGACCTTACAATGAGCAGTTCTTC
CDR3 protein: CASSLGTGPYNEQFF

V gene: TRBV5-4
clone size: -
D gene: -
J gene: TRBJ2-3
CDR3 DNA: TGTGCCACCAGGGACCACCGGGGGGATACGCAGTATTTT
CDR3 protein: CATRDHRGDTQYF

V gene: TRBV2
clone size: -
D gene: -
J gene: TRBJ2-7
CDR3 DNA: TGTGCCAGCAGTGAACTGGCAGGGAGAGGCGAGCAGTACTTC
CDR3 protein: CASSELAGRGEQYF

V gene: TRBV11-3
clone size: -
D gene: TRBD2
J gene: TRBJ2-7
CDR3 DNA: TGTGCCAGCAGCCGAGGACTAGCGGGAGACGAGCAGTACTTC
CDR3 protein: CASSRGLAGDEQYF

V gene: TRBV7-2
clone size: -
D gene: TRBD1
J gene: TRBJ2-7
CDR3 DNA: TGTGCCAGCAGCTTAGGATACAGGGGCTACGAGCAGTACTTC
CDR3 protein: CASSLGYRGYEQYF

V gene: TRBV25-1
clone size: -
D gene: TRBD2
J gene: TRBJ2-1
CDR3 DNA: TGTGCCAGCAGTGAATTTGCGGGGGACAATGAGCAGTTCTTC
CDR3 protein: CASSEFAGDNEQFF

V gene: TRBV9
clone size: -
D gene: TRBD1
J gene: TRBJ2-3
CDR3 DNA: TGTGCCAGCAGCGTAGAACCGACAGGGTTTCGCACAGATACGCAGTATTTT
CDR3 protein: CASSVEPTGFRTDTQYF

V gene: TRBV2
clone size: -
D gene: TRBD1
J gene: TRBJ2-3
CDR3 DNA: TGTGCCAGCAGTACCTTCACAGGGGGAGATACGCAGTATTTT
CDR3 protein: CASSTFTGGDTQYF

V gene: TRBV15
clone size: once
D gene: -
J gene: TRBJ2-7
CDR3 DNA: TGTGCCACCAGCGGGACCTTCCAGGTTCGCCTCTACGAGCAGTACTTC
CDR3 protein: CATSGTFQVRLYEQYF

V gene: TRBV5-1
clone size: -
D gene: TRBD2
J gene: TRBJ2-3
CDR3 DNA: TGCGCCAGCAGCTTAACACTAGCGGGAGTGGGAGATACGCAGTATTTT
CDR3 protein: CASSLTLAGVGDTQYF

V gene: TRBV19
clone size: -
D gene: TRBD2
J gene: TRBJ2-3
CDR3 DNA: TGTGCCAGTAGCAGTACTAGCGGCAGCACAGATACGCAGTATTTT
CDR3 protein: CASSSTSGSTDTQYF

V gene: TRBV4-3
clone size: -
D gene: -
J gene: TRBJ2-7
CDR3 DNA: TGCGCCAGCAGTGGACAGTCACAATCCTACGAGCAGTACTTC
CDR3 protein: CASSGQSQSYEQYF

V gene: TRBV2
clone size: -
D gene: -
J gene: TRBJ2-1
CDR3 DNA: TGTGCCAGCACGGAAGGGGATAAGGGGGAGCAGTTCTTC
CDR3 protein: CASTEGDKGEQFF

V gene: TRBV5-4
clone size: -
D gene: TRBD2
J gene: TRBJ2-2
CDR3 DNA: TGTGCCAGCAGCCGAACGACTAGCGGGAGAACCGGGGAGCTGTTTTTT
CDR3 protein: CASSRTTSGRTGELFF

V gene: TRBV5-5
clone size: -
D gene: -
J gene: TRBJ1-4
CDR3 DNA: TGTGCCAGCAGCTTGGAGGGATTCACTAATGAAAAACTGTTTTTT
CDR3 protein: CASSLEGFTNEKLFF

V gene: TRBV6-1
clone size: -
D gene: -
J gene: TRBJ2-5
CDR3 DNA: TGTGCCAGCAGTGAAAGTTTCGACAGACGCCAAGAGACCCAGTACTTC
CDR3 protein: CASSESFDRRQETQYF

V gene: TRBV28
clone size: -
D gene: -
J gene: TRBJ2-5
CDR3 DNA: TGTGCCAGCAGTTTTGGGGGAGCCGGGCAAGAGACCCAGTACTTC
CDR3 protein: CASSFGGAGQETQYF

V gene: TRBV4-3
clone size: -
D gene: -
J gene: TRBJ2-3
CDR3 DNA: TGCGCCAGCAGCCCAAATAGCCATAGGACAGATACGCAGTATTTT
CDR3 protein: CASSPNSHRTDTQYF

V gene: TRBV9
clone size: -
D gene: -
J gene: TRBJ2-1
CDR3 DNA: TGTGCCAGCAGCGTAGATGGATTGACTAACAATGAGCAGTTCTTC
CDR3 protein: CASSVDGLTNNEQFF

V gene: TRBV29-1
clone size: -
D gene: -
J gene: TRBJ2-7
CDR3 DNA: TGCAGCGTTGTGGGCAGGGTAAGCTCCTACGAGCAGTACTTC
CDR3 protein: CSVVGRVSSYEQYF

V gene: TRBV5-1
clone size: once
D gene: TRBD2
J gene: TRBJ2-7
CDR3 DNA: TGCGCCAGCAGCATGGGACTAGCGGGAGGGGTCCACGAGCAGTACTTC
CDR3 protein: CASSMGLAGGVHEQYF

V gene: TRBV29-1
clone size: -
D gene: -
J gene: TRBJ2-7
CDR3 DNA: TGCAGCGTTGGAGGAAGCTCCTACGAGCAGTACTTC
CDR3 protein: CSVGGSSYEQYF

V gene: TRBV7-9
clone size: -
D gene: -
J gene: TRBJ2-7
CDR3 DNA: TGTGCCAGCAGCTCCAGTTCCTACGAGCAGTACTTC
CDR3 protein: CASSSSSYEQYF

V gene: TRBV19
clone size: -
D gene: TRBD2
J gene: TRBJ2-1
CDR3 DNA: TGTGCCAGTAACCCGTTAACCACTAGCGGAATCAATGAGCAGTTCTTC
CDR3 protein: CASNPLTTSGINEQFF

V gene: TRBV5-1
clone size: -
D gene: -
J gene: TRBJ2-1
CDR3 DNA: TGCGCCAGCAGCTTGTCTAGGCGGTACAATGAGCAGTTCTTC
CDR3 protein: CASSLSRRYNEQFF